This is a list of T cell receptor beta chains from one sample in a study of sequential checkpoint blockade in melanoma. The method was immunoSEQ multiplex PCR; TCRdb's version includes in-frame clones alone and lacks a portion of them. Of about 20,000 clones in the sample, around 70% were seen once. Material: CD8+ T cells sorted from blood (inferred from file names), obtained from a patient given nivolumab and ipilimumab in sequence. The receptors were gathered from a human donor with melanoma. The CDR3 runs from the conserved cysteine through the conserved F or W. The D gene is left open where the match is weak. The size of a clone is reported for some rows only, either as once, few or many, or as a class for expanded clones.

>.|TRBJ1-3|TRBV5-1|.
CASGPEGAGNTIYF
TGCGCCAGCGGGCCTGAAGGGGCTGGAAACACCATATATTTT
>TRBD1|TRBJ2-7|TRBV11-3|.
CASSLEWTGHESEQYF
TGTGCCAGCAGCTTAGAGTGGACAGGGCATGAGAGCGAGCAGTACTTC
>TRBD1|TRBJ2-7|TRBV19|few
CASSPIGQGIEQYF
TGTGCCAGTAGTCCAATTGGACAGGGGATCGAGCAGTACTTC
>.|TRBJ1-2|TRBV19|.
CATLPGGGSKNYGYTF
TGTGCCACCCTCCCCGGCGGCGGCAGCAAGAACTATGGCTACACCTTC
>TRBD2|TRBJ2-1|TRBV5-6|.
CASSLGLAGGLSFNEQFF
TGTGCCAGCAGCTTGGGACTAGCGGGGGGGCTTTCCTTCAATGAGCAGTTCTTC
>TRBD1|TRBJ2-1|TRBV5-8|.
CASSQGQSSYNEQFF
TGTGCCAGCAGCCAGGGACAGAGCTCCTACAATGAGCAGTTCTTC
>.|TRBJ1-2|TRBV9|.
CASSVAGVGYTF
TGTGCCAGCAGCGTAGCCGGGGTTGGCTACACCTTC
>TRBD1|TRBJ1-2|TRBV28|.
CASGDRIANNGYTF
TGTGCCAGCGGGGACAGGATTGCTAACAATGGCTACACCTTC
>TRBD1|TRBJ2-7|TRBV27|.
CASSLWSGGNEQYF
TGTGCCAGCAGTTTATGGTCAGGGGGTAACGAGCAGTACTTC
>.|TRBJ2-7|TRBV14|.
CASSQKISRISSYEQYF
TGTGCCAGCAGTCAAAAGATATCGCGTATTAGCTCCTACGAGCAGTACTTC
>TRBD2|TRBJ2-7|TRBV7-8|.
CASSLKGTSREQYF
TGTGCCAGCAGCTTAAAAGGGACTAGCAGGGAGCAGTACTTC
>.|TRBJ2-7|TRBV6-1|.
CASSEYRAYEQYF
TGTGCCAGCAGTGAGTACAGGGCGTACGAGCAGTACTTC
>TRBD1|TRBJ2-7|TRBV5-1|.
CASSWAGQGNEQYF
TGCGCCAGCAGCTGGGCGGGACAGGGTAACGAGCAGTACTTC
>.|TRBJ2-7|TRBV19|medium-sized
CASSQSGSYYEQYF
TGTGCCAGTAGCCAATCCGGGAGCTACTACGAGCAGTACTTC
>TRBD1|TRBJ1-2|TRBV6-1|.
CASSEGRDRAGYTF
TGTGCCAGCAGTGAAGGCAGGGACAGGGCAGGCTACACCTTC
>.|TRBJ2-1|TRBV2|.
CASSDQGRYNEQFF
TGTGCCAGCAGTGATCAGGGGCGGTACAATGAGCAGTTCTTC
>TRBD1|TRBJ1-2|TRBV7-9|.
CASSLGTGLRYGYTF
TGTGCCAGCAGCCTCGGGACAGGGTTACGGTATGGCTACACCTTC
>.|TRBJ1-1|TRBV6-1|.
CASRRVNTEAFF
TGTGCCAGCCGTCGGGTGAACACTGAAGCTTTCTTT
>TRBD1|TRBJ1-2|TRBV11-2|.
CASSLDRDGYTF
TGTGCCAGCAGCCTGGACAGGGATGGCTACACCTTC
>.|TRBJ2-1|TRBV15|.
CATSSGRDVDEQFF
TGTGCCACCAGCTCGGGCAGGGATGTGGATGAGCAGTTCTTC
>TRBD1|TRBJ2-1|TRBV5-8|few
CASSTGQSSYNEQFF
TGTGCCAGCAGCACGGGACAGAGCTCCTACAATGAGCAGTTCTTC
>TRBD2|TRBJ2-7|TRBV28|once
CASSLPSGGTYEQYF
TGTGCCAGCAGTTTACCCAGCGGGGGTACCTACGAGCAGTACTTC
>.|TRBJ1-4|TRBV6-4|.
CASSPYYATNEKLFF
TGTGCCAGCAGTCCTTACTACGCAACTAATGAAAAACTGTTTTTT
>TRBD2|TRBJ2-7|TRBV7-8|.
CATSTSGTWAGEQYF
TGTGCCACCTCGACTAGCGGGACTTGGGCGGGTGAGCAGTACTTC
>.|TRBJ1-2|TRBV25-1|.
CASSEREGVFYGYTF
TGTGCCAGCAGTGAACGGGAGGGCGTATTCTATGGCTACACCTTC
>.|TRBJ2-7|TRBV7-8|.
CASSLAAGQIYEQYF
TGTGCCAGCAGCTTAGCTGCGGGACAGATCTACGAGCAGTACTTC
>.|TRBJ2-1|TRBV5-1|.
CASSLRRDEQFF
TGCGCCAGCAGCTTGAGGAGGGATGAGCAGTTCTTC
>TRBD2|TRBJ2-1|TRBV2|.
CASSGLAGGGPNEQFF
TGTGCCAGCAGTGGACTAGCGGGGGGGGGTCCCAATGAGCAGTTCTTC
>TRBD1|TRBJ1-2|TRBV6-9|.
CASSWGTGRNYGYTF
TGTGCCAGCAGTTGGGGGACAGGTCGGAACTATGGCTACACCTTC
>.|TRBJ2-7|TRBV4-1|.
CASSSRDSYEQYF
TGCGCCAGCAGCTCCAGGGACTCCTACGAGCAGTACTTC
>TRBD2|TRBJ2-1|TRBV7-8|.
CASSVDVAGVIYEQFF
TGTGCCAGCAGCGTGGACGTAGCGGGAGTAATCTATGAGCAGTTCTTC
>TRBD1|TRBJ2-7|TRBV6-5|.
CASSWGQGYEQYF
TGTGCCAGCAGTTGGGGACAGGGCTACGAGCAGTACTTC
>.|TRBJ2-7|TRBV5-4|few
CASSLAYEQYF
TGTGCCAGCAGCTTAGCTTACGAGCAGTACTTC
>.|TRBJ1-1|TRBV11-2|.
CASTYARGSEAFF
TGTGCCAGCACCTACGCTAGGGGGAGCGAAGCTTTCTTT
>TRBD1|TRBJ2-3|TRBV7-6|once
CASSETGVTDTQYF
TGTGCCAGCAGCGAGACAGGGGTAACAGATACGCAGTATTTT
>TRBD2|TRBJ2-7|TRBV27|.
CASSLSGLAGLEQYF
TGTGCCAGCAGTTTATCCGGACTAGCGGGCCTCGAGCAGTACTTC
>.|TRBJ1-5|TRBV6-6|.
CASSRDNLNQPQHF
TGTGCCAGCAGCAGGGACAACCTCAATCAGCCCCAGCATTTT